These T cell receptor beta chains were read from a single sample in a study of shared clonotypes between healthy human individuals. Method: immunoSEQ multiplex PCR; TCRdb's copy keeps in-frame clones and lacks some. The sample has about 530,000 clones, 90% to 97% seen once. The sample was naive CD4+ T cells sorted from blood. The receptors shown here come from a woman younger than 45 in good health. CDR3s include the opening cysteine and the closing phenylalanine or tryptophan. D genes are given only for firm matches. Some rows mark clone size as missing; the rest say once, few, many or name a class of expanded clone.

J gene,V gene,D gene,clone size,CDR3 DNA,CDR3 protein
TRBJ1-5,TRBV19,NA,NA,TGTGCCAGTAGTATAGGACGGGTCGGGGGCCACCCACTCACTTATAGCAATCAGCCCCAGCATTTT,CASSIGRVGGHPLTYSNQPQHF
TRBJ2-7,TRBV5-1,TRBD2,NA,TGCGCCAGCAGCTTGGCTCCGGGACTAGCGGGATTTGGAGAGCAGTACTTC,CASSLAPGLAGFGEQYF
TRBJ2-7,TRBV6-5,TRBD1,NA,TGTGCCAGCAGTCAGACAGGGGAGCAGTACTTC,CASSQTGEQYF
TRBJ2-7,TRBV28,TRBD2,NA,TGTGCCAGCAGTCCCCGACTAGCGGGAGGGCCGTACGAGCAGTACTTC,CASSPRLAGGPYEQYF
TRBJ1-2,TRBV18,TRBD1,NA,TGTGCCAGCTCCCCCCGGGACAGGGCTAACTATGGCTACACCTTC,CASSPRDRANYGYTF
TRBJ1-1,TRBV7-9,NA,NA,TGTGCCAGCAGCTTAGGTTCGGACAATGCTGAAGCTTTCTTT,CASSLGSDNAEAFF
TRBJ1-5,TRBV5-3,NA,NA,TGTGCCAGCGTGGGGCCAGTCCATAGCAATCAGCCCCAGCATTTT,CASVGPVHSNQPQHF
TRBJ1-3,TRBV30,NA,NA,TGTGCCTGGGGTCCGGATAGCTCTGGAAACACCATATATTTT,CAWGPDSSGNTIYF
TRBJ2-5,TRBV15,NA,once,TGTGCCACCGCTCCAGGCGGGTTAGGGGAGACCCAGTACTTC,CATAPGGLGETQYF
TRBJ1-2,TRBV30,NA,NA,TGTGCCTGGAGCCTCCGGCAGGCGGCTAACTATGGCTACACCTTC,CAWSLRQAANYGYTF